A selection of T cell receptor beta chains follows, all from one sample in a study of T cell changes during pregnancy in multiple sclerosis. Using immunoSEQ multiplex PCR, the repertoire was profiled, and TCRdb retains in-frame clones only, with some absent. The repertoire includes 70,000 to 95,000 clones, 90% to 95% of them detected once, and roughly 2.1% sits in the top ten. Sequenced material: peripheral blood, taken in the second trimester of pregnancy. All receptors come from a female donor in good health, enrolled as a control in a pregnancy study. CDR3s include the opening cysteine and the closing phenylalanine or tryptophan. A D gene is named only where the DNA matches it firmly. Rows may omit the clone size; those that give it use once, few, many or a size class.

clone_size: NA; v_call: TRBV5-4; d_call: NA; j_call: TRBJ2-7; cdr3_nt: TGTGCCAGCAGCTTCGGTCGTTACGAGCAGTACTTC; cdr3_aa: CASSFGRYEQYF
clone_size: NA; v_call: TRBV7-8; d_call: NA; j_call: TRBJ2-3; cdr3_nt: TGTGCCAGCAGCACGCGACAGGTGGTCAGCACAGATACGCAGTATTTT; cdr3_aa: CASSTRQVVSTDTQYF
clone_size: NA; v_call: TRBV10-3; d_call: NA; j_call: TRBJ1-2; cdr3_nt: TGTGCCATCAGTGCGGGGTCCTATGGCTACACCTTC; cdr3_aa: CAISAGSYGYTF
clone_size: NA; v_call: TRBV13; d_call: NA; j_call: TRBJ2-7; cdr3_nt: TGTGCCAGCAGCCGAGGTGGTGACGAGCAGTACTTC; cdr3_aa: CASSRGGDEQYF
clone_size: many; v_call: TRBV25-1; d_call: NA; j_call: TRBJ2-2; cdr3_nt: TGTGCCAGCAGCACAGGTATTATCGGGGAGCTGTTTTTT; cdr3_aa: CASSTGIIGELFF
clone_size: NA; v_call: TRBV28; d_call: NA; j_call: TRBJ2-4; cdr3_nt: TGTGCCAGCGGGACTCCGACTAGTCCAAGGTCGAACATTCAGTACTTC; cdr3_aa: CASGTPTSPRSNIQYF
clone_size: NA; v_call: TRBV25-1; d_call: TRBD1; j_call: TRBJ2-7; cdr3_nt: TGTGCCAGCAGTGACGCCAGGGGGCGAGAGCAGTACTTC; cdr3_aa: CASSDARGREQYF
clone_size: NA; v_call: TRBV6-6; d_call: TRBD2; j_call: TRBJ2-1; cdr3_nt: TGTGCCAGCAGTGGACTAGCGGGTTCTCGCAATGAGCAGTTCTTC; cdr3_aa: CASSGLAGSRNEQFF
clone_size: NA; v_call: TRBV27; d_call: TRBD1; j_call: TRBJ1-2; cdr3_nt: TGTGCCAGCAGTCTGGACAGGGAAGGAGGCTACACCTTC; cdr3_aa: CASSLDREGGYTF
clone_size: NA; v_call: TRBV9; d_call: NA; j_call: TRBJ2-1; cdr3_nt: TGTGCCAGCAGCACCGGACTAGAGCAGTTCTTC; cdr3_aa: CASSTGLEQFF
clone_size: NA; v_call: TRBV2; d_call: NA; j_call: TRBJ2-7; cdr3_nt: TGTGCCAGCAGTGATGGGGGGACCTTTCGACAGCAGTACTTC; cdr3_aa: CASSDGGTFRQQYF
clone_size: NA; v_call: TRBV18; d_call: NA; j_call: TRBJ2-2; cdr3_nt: TGTGCCAGCTCACCAGGACGGCAGGGGATTAGCGGGGAGCTGTTTTTT; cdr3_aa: CASSPGRQGISGELFF
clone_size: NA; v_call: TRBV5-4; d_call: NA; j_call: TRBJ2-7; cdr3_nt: TGTGCCAGCAGCTTGGGGGCAGGCTCCTACGAGCAGTACTTC; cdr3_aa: CASSLGAGSYEQYF
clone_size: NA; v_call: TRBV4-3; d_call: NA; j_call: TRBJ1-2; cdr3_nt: TGCGCCAGCAGCCAAGTTCAGGCACTCTATGGCTACACCTTC; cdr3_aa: CASSQVQALYGYTF
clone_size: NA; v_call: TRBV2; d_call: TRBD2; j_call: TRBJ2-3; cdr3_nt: TGTGCCAGCACCACTCAAGGACTAGCGTCAGATACGCAGTATTTT; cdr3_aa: CASTTQGLASDTQYF
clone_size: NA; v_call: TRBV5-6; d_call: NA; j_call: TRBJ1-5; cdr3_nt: TGTGCCAGCAGCTTGGGGGGGCTAAATCAGCCCCAGCATTTT; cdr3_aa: CASSLGGLNQPQHF
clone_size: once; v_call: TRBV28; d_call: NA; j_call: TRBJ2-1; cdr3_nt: TGTGCCAGCAGTTTATCCGGAGGGGTCAGGGAGCAGTTCTTC; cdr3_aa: CASSLSGGVREQFF
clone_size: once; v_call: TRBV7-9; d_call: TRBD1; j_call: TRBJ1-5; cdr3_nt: TGTGCCAGCAGCCGGGGGACAGGGGGCAATCAGCCCCAGCATTTT; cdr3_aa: CASSRGTGGNQPQHF
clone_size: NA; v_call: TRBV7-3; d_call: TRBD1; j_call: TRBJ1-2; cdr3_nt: TGTGCCAGCAGCACGACAGGGGGAGGCTACACCTTC; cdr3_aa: CASSTTGGGYTF
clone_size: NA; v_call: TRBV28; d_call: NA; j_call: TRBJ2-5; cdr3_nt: TGTGCCAGCAGTTCGAAGCCGAGAGAGACCCAGTACTTC; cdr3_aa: CASSSKPRETQYF
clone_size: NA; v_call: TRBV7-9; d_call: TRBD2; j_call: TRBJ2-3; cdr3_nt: TGTGCCACAGGAGCGGGGGGGCAAGAAGATACGCAGTATTTT; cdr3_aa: CATGAGGQEDTQYF
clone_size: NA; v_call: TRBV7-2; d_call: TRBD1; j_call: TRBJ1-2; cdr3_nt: TGTGCCAGCAGCTCCCTAACTACAGGGGTGAACTATGGCTACACCTTC; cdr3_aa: CASSSLTTGVNYGYTF
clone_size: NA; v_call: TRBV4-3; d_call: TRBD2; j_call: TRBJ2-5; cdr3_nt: TGCGCCAGCAGCCAGGGGGGACTAGCGGGGGAAGAGACCCAGTACTTC; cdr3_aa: CASSQGGLAGEETQYF
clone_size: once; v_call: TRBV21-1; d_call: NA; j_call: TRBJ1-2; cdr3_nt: TGTGCCAGCATCACGACAGGGTTCAACTATGGCTACACCTTC; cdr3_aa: CASITTGFNYGYTF
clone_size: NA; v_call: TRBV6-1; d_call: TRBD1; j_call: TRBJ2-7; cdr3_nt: TGTGCCAGCACCAGTGGCCCCGGACAGGGGTACGAGCAGTACTTC; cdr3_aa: CASTSGPGQGYEQYF
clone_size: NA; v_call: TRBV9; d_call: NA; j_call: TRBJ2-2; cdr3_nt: TGTGCCAGCAGCGTGGGGCAGGGGAACACCGGGGAGCTGTTTTTT; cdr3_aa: CASSVGQGNTGELFF
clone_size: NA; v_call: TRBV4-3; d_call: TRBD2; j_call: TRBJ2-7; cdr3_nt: TGCGCCAGCAGCCAAGATCTTCAGCGGGGCGAGCAGTACTTC; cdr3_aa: CASSQDLQRGEQYF
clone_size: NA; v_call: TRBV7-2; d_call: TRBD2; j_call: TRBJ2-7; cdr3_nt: TGTGCCAGCAGCTCCTTTAGCGGGACCCCCTACGAGCAGTACTTC; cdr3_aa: CASSSFSGTPYEQYF
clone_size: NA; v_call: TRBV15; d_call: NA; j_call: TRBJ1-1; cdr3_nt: TGTGCCACCGTGGGCGGGTACGGGAACACTGAAGCTTTCTTT; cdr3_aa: CATVGGYGNTEAFF
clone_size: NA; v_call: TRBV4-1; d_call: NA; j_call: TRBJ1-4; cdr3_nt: TGCGCCAGCAGCCAGTACGGGACAACAACTAATGAAAAACTGTTTTTT; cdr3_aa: CASSQYGTTTNEKLFF
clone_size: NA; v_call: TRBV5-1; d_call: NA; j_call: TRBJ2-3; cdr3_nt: TGCGCCAGCAGCTTGGAGCGGGCCTGGGGGGATACGCAGTATTTT; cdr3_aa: CASSLERAWGDTQYF
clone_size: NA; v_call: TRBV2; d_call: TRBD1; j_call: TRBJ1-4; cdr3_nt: TGTGCCAGCAGCGACACAGGGGGTTTTAGTGAAAAACTGTTTTTT; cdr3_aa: CASSDTGGFSEKLFF
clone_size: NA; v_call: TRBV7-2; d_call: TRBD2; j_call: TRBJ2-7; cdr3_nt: TGTGCCAGCAGCTTAGGGACTAGCGGGTCGGGGCAGTACTTC; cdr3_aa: CASSLGTSGSGQYF
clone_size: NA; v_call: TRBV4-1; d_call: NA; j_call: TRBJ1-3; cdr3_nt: TGCGCCAGCAGCCAAGAAGGACGCGGGGGAAACACCATATATTTT; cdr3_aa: CASSQEGRGGNTIYF
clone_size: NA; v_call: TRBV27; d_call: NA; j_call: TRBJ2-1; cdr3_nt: TGTGCCAGCTACGGACAAAACTCCTACAATGAGCAGTTCTTC; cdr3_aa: CASYGQNSYNEQFF
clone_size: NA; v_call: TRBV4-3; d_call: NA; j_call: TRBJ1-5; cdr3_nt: TGCGCCAGCAGCCAAGATCTAGGGGGAAGCAATCAGCCCCAGCATTTT; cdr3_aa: CASSQDLGGSNQPQHF
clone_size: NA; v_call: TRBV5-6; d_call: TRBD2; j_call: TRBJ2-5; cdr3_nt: TGTGCCAGCAGCTTGGCTGAGCGGGGGCCCACAGAGACCCAGTACTTC; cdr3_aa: CASSLAERGPTETQYF
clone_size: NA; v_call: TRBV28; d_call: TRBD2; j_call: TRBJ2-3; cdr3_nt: TGTGCCAGCACCAGGAGCGGGGCCTACACAGATACGCAGTATTTT; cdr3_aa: CASTRSGAYTDTQYF
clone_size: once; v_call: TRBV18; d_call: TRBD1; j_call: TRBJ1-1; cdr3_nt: TGTGCCAGCTCACTCAGGGACAGGGGCACTGAAGCTTTCTTT; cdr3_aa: CASSLRDRGTEAFF
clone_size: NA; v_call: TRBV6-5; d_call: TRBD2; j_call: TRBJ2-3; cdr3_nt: TGTGCCAGCAGAAACGGTGGGGAGGGGCAGTATTTT; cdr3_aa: CASRNGGEGQYF
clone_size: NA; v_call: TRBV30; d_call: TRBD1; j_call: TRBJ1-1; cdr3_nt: TGTGCCTGGGGTGTAGGGACAGGGGAAGCTTTCTTT; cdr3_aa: CAWGVGTGEAFF
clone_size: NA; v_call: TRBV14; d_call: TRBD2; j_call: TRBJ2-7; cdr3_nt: TGTGCCAGCAGCCGTAGCGGGGGTGGTTACGAGCAGTACTTC; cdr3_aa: CASSRSGGGYEQYF
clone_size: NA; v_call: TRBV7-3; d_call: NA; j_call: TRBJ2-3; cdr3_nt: TGTGCCAGCACCCCAGACGCGGGTCCCACAGATACGCAGTATTTT; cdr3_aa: CASTPDAGPTDTQYF
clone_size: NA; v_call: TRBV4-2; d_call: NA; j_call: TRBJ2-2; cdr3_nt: TGTGCCAGCAGCCAAGCCCCTCTGGGGGGAACGAACACCGGGGAGCTGTTTTTT; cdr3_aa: CASSQAPLGGTNTGELFF
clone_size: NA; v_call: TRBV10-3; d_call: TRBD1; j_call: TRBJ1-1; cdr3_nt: TGTGCCATCACCCCGACAGGGGCCACAGGTGGAGCTTTCTTT; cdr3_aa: CAITPTGATGGAFF
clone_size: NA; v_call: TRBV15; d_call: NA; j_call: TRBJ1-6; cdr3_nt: TGTGCCACCAGCAGAGATAGGAGTGTCTATAATTCACCCCTCCACTTT; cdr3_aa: CATSRDRSVYNSPLHF
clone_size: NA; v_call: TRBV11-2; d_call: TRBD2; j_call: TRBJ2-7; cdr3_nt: TGTGCCAGCAGCTTCCCTAGCGGGGGGCATACCTACGAGCAGTACTTC; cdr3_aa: CASSFPSGGHTYEQYF
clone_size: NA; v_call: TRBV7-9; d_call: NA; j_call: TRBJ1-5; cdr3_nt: TGTGCCAGCAGCCGGGGAGGAAATAGCAATCAGCCCCAGCATTTT; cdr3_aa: CASSRGGNSNQPQHF